A single sample gave rise to the 9 T cell receptor beta chains below, sequenced in a study of human T cells and chemical hapten exposure. TCRdb itself ran the RACE reads through MiXCR, one entry per CDR3 protein. The sample yields about 380,000 distinct CDR3 sequences, about 6% seen once. Time point indicated: patch test 2, 6 weeks after DPC sensitization. Treatment reported: therapeutic diphenylcyclopropenone sensitization with weekly scalp DPC. The source material was whole blood, sampled in connection with sensitization to the hapten diphenylcyclopropenone (DPC). These receptors were taken from a woman between 18 and 29 years old with alopecia areata. Some clones in this sample may be carry-over from other donors' samples.

This clonotype was found many times. V usage is TRBV6-5 and J usage is TRBJ1-2; 11 nucleotides agree with TRBD1. The CDR3 has 16 residues. The germline CDR1 and CDR2 sequences are MNHEY and SVGAGI. The J segment lost 8 bases and the V segment lost 6 bases, leaving 14 bases of the junction unmatched. The CDR3 here is CASSHAGQGAPMGYTF. DNA for the CDR3: TGTGCCAGCAGCCACGCCGGACAGGGGGCCCCCATGGGCTACACCTTC.

This clonotype showed up just a few times. The chain employs TRBV20-1 and TRBJ1-5, with 7 bases that match TRBD1. This CDR3 contains 15 residues. Germline CDR1 and CDR2: DFQATT and SNEGSKA (reference sequence). V gave up 3 bases and J gave up 1 base; unmatched junction bases: 6. CDR3 DNA sequence: TGCAGTGCTAGGGCAGCAGGGGGAAGCAATCAGCCCCAGCATTTT. Translation: CSARAAGGSNQPQHF.

The V and J genes are TRBV5-4 and TRBJ1-6; D gene unclear. Germline values: CDR1 SGHNT, CDR2 YYREEE (reference sequence). The CDR3 has 13 residues. Trimming stripped 4 bases from V and 12 bases from J, with 14 bases between. The chain's CDR3 is CASSPREEGPLHF. CDR3 in DNA: TGTGCCAGCAGCCCCAGAGAAGAGGGACCCCTCCACTTT.

In this sample, this clonotype turned up a few times. The rearrangement joins TRBV20-1 to TRBJ2-5, with D possibly being TRBD2 (5 bases). This CDR3 is 14 amino acids long. The V end lost 0 bases, the J end lost 7 bases, and 15 bases lay between the germline ends. Germline CDR1 reads DFQATT; CDR2 reads SNEGSKA (reference sequence). The CDR3 DNA reads TGCAGTGCTAGAGAGAGTAGCCCGGCGGGGACCCAGTACTTC. Its protein is CSARESSPAGTQYF.

This clonotype has just a few counts. V usage is TRBV20-1 and J usage is TRBJ2-7; unclear D gene. Trimming shortened V by 0 bases and J by 6 bases, and 6 bases separated the two germline ends. This CDR3 has 11 residues. Germline assignment: CDR1 DFQATT and CDR2 SNEGSKA (reference sequence). CDR3 sequence (DNA): TGCAGTGCTAGAGAGTATTTCGAGCAGTACTTC. Its protein product is CSAREYFEQYF.

The chain employs TRBV4-3 and TRBJ2-1; a possible D gene is TRBD2 (6 bases). Per germline, CDR1 LGHNA and CDR2 YSLEER. This CDR3 has 15 residues. The ends were cut back, 1 base at V and 4 bases at J, with 11 bases in the middle. CDR3 residues: CASSQGGGVYNEQFF. DNA of the CDR3: TGCGCCAGCAGCCAAGGCGGCGGGGTATACAATGAGCAGTTCTTC.

The chain has TRBV6-5 and TRBJ2-3; TRBD2 matches at 8 bases. CDR1 is MNHEY, CDR2 SVGAGI, per germline. The CDR3 sequence is 13 residues long. J gave up 3 bases and V 8 bases, and 4 bases lay outside the gene matches. CDR3 in amino acids: CASGRGETDTQYF. The CDR3 nucleotides read TGTGCCAGCGGGCGGGGGGAGACAGATACGCAGTATTTT.

This clonotype has at least ten counts. The chain has TRBV6-2 or TRBV6-3 and TRBJ1-5; a weak D match, TRBD1 (6 bases). Germline values: CDR1 MNHEY, CDR2 SVGEGT. The CDR3 has 14 amino acids. Deletions cut 7 bases from V and 1 base from J, with 11 bases between. CDR3 protein: CASKQGGSNQPQHF. The CDR3 DNA reads TGTGCCAGCAAACAGGGCGGGAGCAATCAGCCCCAGCATTTT.

This clonotype came up a few times. The junction does not match germline at one end; this may be a read error. The chain couples TRBV7-7 to TRBJ1-5, with D tentatively TRBD1 (5 bases). The CDR3 contains 14 residues. Germline values: CDR1 SSHAT, CDR2 FNYEAQ (reference sequence). This chain's CDR3 is CASTWGGPGGPQHF. The CDR3 nucleotides read TGTGCTAGCACCTGGGGGGGTCCCGGGGGGCCCCAGCATTTT.